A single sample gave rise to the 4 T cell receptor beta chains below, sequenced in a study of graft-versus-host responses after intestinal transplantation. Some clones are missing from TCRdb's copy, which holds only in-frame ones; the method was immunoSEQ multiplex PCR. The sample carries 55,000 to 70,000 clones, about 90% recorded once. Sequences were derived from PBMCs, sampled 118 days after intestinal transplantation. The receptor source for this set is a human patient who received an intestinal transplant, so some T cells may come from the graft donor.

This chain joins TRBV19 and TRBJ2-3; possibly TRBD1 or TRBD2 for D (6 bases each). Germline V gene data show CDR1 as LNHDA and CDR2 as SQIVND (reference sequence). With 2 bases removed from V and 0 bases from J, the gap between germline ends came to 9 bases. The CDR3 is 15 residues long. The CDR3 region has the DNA TGTGCCAGTAGTATAAGGGGGACTAGCACAGATACGCAGTATTTT. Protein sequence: CASSIRGTSTDTQYF. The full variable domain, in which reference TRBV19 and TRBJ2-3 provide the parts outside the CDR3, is DGGITQSPKYLFRKEGQNVTLSCEQNLNHDAMYWYRQDPGQGLRLIYYSQIVNDFQKGDIAEGYSVSREKKESFPLTVTSAQKNPTAFYLCASSIRGTSTDTQYFGPGTRLTVL.

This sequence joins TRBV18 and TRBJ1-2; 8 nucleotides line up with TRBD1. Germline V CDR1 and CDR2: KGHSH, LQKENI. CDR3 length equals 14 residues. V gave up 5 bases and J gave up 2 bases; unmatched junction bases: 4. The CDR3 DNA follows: TGTGCCAGCTCAGAGACAGGGGCCAACTATGGCTACACCTTC. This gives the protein CASSETGANYGYTF. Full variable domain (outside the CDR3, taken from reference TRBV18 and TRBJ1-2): NAGVMQNPRHLVRRRGQEARLRCSPMKGHSHVYWYRQLPEEGLKFMVYLQKENIIDESGMPKERFSAEFPKEGPSILRIQQVVRGDSAAYFCASSETGANYGYTFGSGTRLTVV.

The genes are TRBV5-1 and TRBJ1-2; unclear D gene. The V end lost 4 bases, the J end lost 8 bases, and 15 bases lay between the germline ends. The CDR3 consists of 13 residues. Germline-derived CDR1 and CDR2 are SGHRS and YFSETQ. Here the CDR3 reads CASSNGIFGGYTF. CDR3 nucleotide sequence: TGCGCCAGCAGCAACGGGATCTTCGGAGGCTACACCTTC.

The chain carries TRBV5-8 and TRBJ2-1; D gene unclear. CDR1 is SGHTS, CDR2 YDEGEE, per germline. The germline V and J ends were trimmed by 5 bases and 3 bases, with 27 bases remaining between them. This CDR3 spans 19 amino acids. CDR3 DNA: TGTGCCAGCAGTCGAACGATCACCCCGAGTGAACCAGACTACAATGAGCAGTTCTTC. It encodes CASSRTITPSEPDYNEQFF.